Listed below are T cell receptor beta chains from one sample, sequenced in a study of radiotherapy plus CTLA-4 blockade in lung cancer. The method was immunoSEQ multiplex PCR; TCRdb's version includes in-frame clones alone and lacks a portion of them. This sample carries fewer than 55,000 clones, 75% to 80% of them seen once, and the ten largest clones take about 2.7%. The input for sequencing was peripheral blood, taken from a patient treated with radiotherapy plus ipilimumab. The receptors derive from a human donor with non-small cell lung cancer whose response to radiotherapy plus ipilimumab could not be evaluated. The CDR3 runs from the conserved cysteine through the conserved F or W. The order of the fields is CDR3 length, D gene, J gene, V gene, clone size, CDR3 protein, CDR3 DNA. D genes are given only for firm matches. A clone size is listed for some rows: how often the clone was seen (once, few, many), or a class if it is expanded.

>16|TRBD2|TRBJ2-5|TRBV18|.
CASSPGTSGSRETQYF
TGTGCCAGCTCACCAGGGACTAGCGGGAGTCGAGAGACCCAGTACTTC
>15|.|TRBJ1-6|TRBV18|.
CASSPGPTINSPLHF
TGTGCCAGCTCACCGGGCCCGACTATTAATTCACCCCTCCACTTT
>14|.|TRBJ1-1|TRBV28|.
CASSLDWQVGEAFF
TGTGCCAGCAGTTTAGATTGGCAGGTCGGTGAAGCTTTCTTT
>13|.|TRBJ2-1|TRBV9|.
CASTQSPGNEQFF
TGTGCCAGCACCCAATCCCCAGGGAATGAGCAGTTCTTC
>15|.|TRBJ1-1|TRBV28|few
CASSLAGHVNTEAFF
TGTGCCAGCAGTTTGGCTGGACATGTGAACACTGAAGCTTTCTTT
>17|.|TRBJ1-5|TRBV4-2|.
CASSQEPGRGSNQPQHF
TGTGCCAGCAGCCAAGAACCGGGTAGGGGTAGCAATCAGCCCCAGCATTTT
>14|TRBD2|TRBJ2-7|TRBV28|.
CASSLGGSPGEQYF
TGTGCCAGCAGTTTAGGCGGGAGTCCTGGCGAGCAGTACTTC
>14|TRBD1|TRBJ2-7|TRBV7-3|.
CASSSGQGLYEQYF
TGTGCCAGCAGCTCGGGACAGGGACTCTACGAGCAGTACTTC
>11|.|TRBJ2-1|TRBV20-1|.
CSARGRDFQFF
TGCAGTGCTAGAGGCCGGGACTTCCAGTTCTTC
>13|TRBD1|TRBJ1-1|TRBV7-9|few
CASSLTGVNEAFF
TGTGCCAGCAGCTTGACAGGGGTTAATGAAGCTTTCTTT
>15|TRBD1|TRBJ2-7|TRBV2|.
CASSPQGARLDEQYF
TGTGCCAGCAGTCCACAGGGGGCTAGGTTGGACGAGCAGTACTTC
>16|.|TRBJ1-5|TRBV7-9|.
CASSLATAGLDQPQHF
TGTGCCAGCAGCTTAGCGACGGCGGGCTTAGATCAGCCCCAGCATTTT
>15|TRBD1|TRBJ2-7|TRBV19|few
CASTLSGQGSYEQYF
TGTGCCAGTACCCTGTCGGGACAGGGTTCTTACGAGCAGTACTTC
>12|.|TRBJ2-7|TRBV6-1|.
CASSINENEQYF
TGTGCCAGCAGTATCAATGAGAACGAGCAGTACTTC
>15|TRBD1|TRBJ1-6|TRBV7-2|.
CASSWGQAIGSPLHF
TGTGCCAGCAGCTGGGGACAGGCTATCGGTTCACCCCTCCACTTT
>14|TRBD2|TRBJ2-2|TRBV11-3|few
CASSFGTRGGELFF
TGTGCCAGCAGCTTTGGGACTAGAGGCGGGGAGCTGTTTTTT
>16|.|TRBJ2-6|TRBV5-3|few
CARRPYSGLGANVLTF
TGTGCCAGAAGACCATATTCAGGGCTTGGGGCCAACGTCCTGACTTTC
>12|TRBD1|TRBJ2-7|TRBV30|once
CAWGTGSYEQYF
TGTGCCTGGGGGACAGGGAGCTACGAGCAGTACTTC
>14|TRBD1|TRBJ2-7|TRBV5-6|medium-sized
CASSPGQGEREQYF
TGTGCCAGCAGCCCTGGACAGGGCGAGCGCGAGCAGTACTTC
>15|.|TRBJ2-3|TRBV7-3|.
CASSLNVGSTDTQYF
TGTGCCAGCAGCTTAAACGTTGGCAGCACAGATACGCAGTATTTT
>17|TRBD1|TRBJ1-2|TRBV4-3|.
CASSQTTGGSLNYGYTF
TGCGCCAGCAGCCAAACGACAGGGGGCTCCCTTAACTATGGCTACACCTTC
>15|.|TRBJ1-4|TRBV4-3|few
CASSPQSRGYEKLFF
TGCGCCAGCAGCCCTCAGAGCAGGGGATATGAAAAACTGTTTTTT
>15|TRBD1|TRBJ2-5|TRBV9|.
CASSVGTGRTETQYF
TGTGCCAGCAGCGTAGGGACAGGGCGAACGGAGACCCAGTACTTC
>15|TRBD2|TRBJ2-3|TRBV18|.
CASSPSSGVPDTQYF
TGTGCCAGCTCACCCTCTAGCGGGGTCCCAGATACGCAGTATTTT
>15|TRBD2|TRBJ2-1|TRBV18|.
CASSPLAGGYNEQFF
TGTGCCAGCTCACCTCTAGCGGGGGGTTACAATGAGCAGTTCTTC
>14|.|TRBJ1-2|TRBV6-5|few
CASTLGIGVGGYTF
TGTGCCAGCACCCTTGGAATCGGGGTCGGTGGCTACACCTTC